This T cell receptor (beta chain) was retrieved from a study of blood T cells in healthy people across ages. As to this clonotype: One end of the junction varies from germline; a read error may be responsible.

For the second PCR, which ran for about 7 to 11 cycles, a sample-barcoded 5' primer and a J-beta primer mix were used. TCRdb called the 5' RACE reads again in MiXCR, with one record for every CDR3 protein. The sample includes roughly 2 million distinct CDR3 sequences, 49% of them seen just once. CDR1 is SGHVT and CDR2 is SQSDAQ in the germline V gene. CDR3 length: 15 amino acids. The rearrangement links TRBV7-4 to TRBJ2-7; 7 bases are a match to TRBD2. The J call may be wrong; the DNA end is better matched by TRBJ2-5. The sequencing input was blood. This receptor was identified in a middle-aged woman in good health. Here the CDR3 DNA reads TGTGCCTGCAGCTTCCAGCGGGGAGGGCTCGAGACCCAGTACTTC. Protein: CACSFQRGGLETQYF.